This is a list of T cell receptor beta chains from one sample in a study of cytomegalovirus exposure and HLA in healthy donors. The table came from immunoSEQ multiplex PCR; TCRdb's copy has only in-frame clones and leaves some out. The sample includes 66,000 or so clones, about 97% of them seen just once. The specimen sequenced was PBMCs. All receptors derive from a woman aged 18 to 35 in good health and CMV-seropositive. CDR3s include the opening cysteine and the closing phenylalanine or tryptophan. D genes are given only for firm matches. The size of a clone is reported for some rows only, either as once, few or many, or as a class for expanded clones.

cdr3_length: 13
d_call: NA
v_call: TRBV6-5
clone_size: NA
j_call: TRBJ2-7
cdr3_aa: CASRKHGTYEQYF
cdr3_nt: TGTGCCAGCAGGAAACATGGCACCTACGAGCAGTACTTC

cdr3_length: 18
d_call: NA
v_call: TRBV11-2
clone_size: NA
j_call: TRBJ2-2
cdr3_aa: CASSLTLRGQAYSGELFF
cdr3_nt: TGTGCCAGCAGTTTAACCCTCAGGGGCCAAGCCTACTCCGGGGAGCTGTTTTTT

cdr3_length: 14
d_call: TRBD2
v_call: TRBV9
clone_size: NA
j_call: TRBJ2-1
cdr3_aa: CASSGTRKDNEQFF
cdr3_nt: TGTGCCAGCAGCGGGACTAGGAAAGACAATGAGCAGTTCTTC

cdr3_length: 19
d_call: TRBD1
v_call: TRBV15
clone_size: once
j_call: TRBJ2-6
cdr3_aa: CATSRDPRQGQVGANVLTF
cdr3_nt: TGTGCCACCAGCAGAGATCCGAGACAGGGTCAGGTTGGGGCCAACGTCCTGACTTTC

cdr3_length: 15
d_call: TRBD1
v_call: TRBV6-4
clone_size: NA
j_call: TRBJ1-5
cdr3_aa: CASRQGTGKDQPQHF
cdr3_nt: TGTGCCAGCAGACAAGGGACAGGGAAGGATCAGCCCCAGCATTTT

cdr3_length: 16
d_call: NA
v_call: TRBV28
clone_size: NA
j_call: TRBJ1-3
cdr3_aa: CASTTTGALTGNTIYF
cdr3_nt: TGTGCCAGCACCACGACAGGCGCGCTGACTGGAAACACCATATATTTT

cdr3_length: 14
d_call: NA
v_call: TRBV9
clone_size: NA
j_call: TRBJ1-2
cdr3_aa: CASSVGGSNYGYTF
cdr3_nt: TGTGCCAGCAGCGTAGGGGGCAGTAACTATGGCTACACCTTC

cdr3_length: 18
d_call: TRBD1
v_call: TRBV5-1
clone_size: NA
j_call: TRBJ1-1
cdr3_aa: CASSLGTGLPTMNTEAFF
cdr3_nt: TGCGCCAGCAGCTTGGGGACAGGCCTGCCTACCATGAACACTGAAGCTTTCTTT

cdr3_length: 16
d_call: TRBD1
v_call: TRBV28
clone_size: NA
j_call: TRBJ1-1
cdr3_aa: CASSPHGQGQNTEAFF
cdr3_nt: TGTGCCAGCAGTCCACACGGACAGGGGCAGAACACTGAAGCTTTCTTT

cdr3_length: 13
d_call: NA
v_call: TRBV6-6
clone_size: NA
j_call: TRBJ1-2
cdr3_aa: CASSPSANYGYTF
cdr3_nt: TGTGCCAGCAGTCCTTCAGCTAACTATGGCTACACCTTC

cdr3_length: 12
d_call: TRBD1
v_call: TRBV9
clone_size: NA
j_call: TRBJ1-2
cdr3_aa: CASSGTGYGYTF
cdr3_nt: TGTGCCAGCAGCGGGACAGGGTATGGCTACACCTTC

cdr3_length: 14
d_call: TRBD1
v_call: TRBV5-3
clone_size: NA
j_call: TRBJ2-2
cdr3_aa: CAREADRGTGELFF
cdr3_nt: TGTGCCAGAGAAGCGGACAGGGGCACCGGGGAGCTGTTTTTT

cdr3_length: 19
d_call: TRBD2
v_call: TRBV5-6
clone_size: NA
j_call: TRBJ2-5
cdr3_aa: CASSLAPGLAGGTQETQYF
cdr3_nt: TGTGCCAGCAGCTTGGCCCCGGGACTAGCGGGAGGAACCCAAGAGACCCAGTACTTC

cdr3_length: 15
d_call: NA
v_call: TRBV28
clone_size: NA
j_call: TRBJ2-5
cdr3_aa: CASSFGGAYQETQYF
cdr3_nt: TGTGCCAGCAGTTTTGGGGGGGCCTACCAAGAGACCCAGTACTTC